The 7 T cell receptor beta chains listed next were all sequenced from one sample in a study of CD8+CD57+ T cells in acquired aplastic anemia. Selection for sequencing was limited to patients who had shown CD8+CD57+ cell expansion by flow cytometry. Profiling that covered TCR beta VDJ and CDR3 relied on genomic DNA as its template. One entry per CDR3 protein, called by TCRdb with MiXCR from the reads. The top ten clones hold about 62% of a sample with approximately 95,000 distinct CDR3 sequences, less than 75% of them seen once. The sequenced sample consisted of sorted CD4+, CD8+, or CD8+CD57+ T cells (not recorded which) from PBMCs. The receptors here all came from a human donor with aplastic anemia.

The V call is TRBV11-2, the J call TRBJ2-7; 8 bases map to TRBD1. The CDR3 totals 15 residues. CDR1 is SGHAT, CDR2 FQNNGV, per germline. Trimming removed 3 bases from V and 2 bases from J; junction bases left unmatched: 6. The CDR3 loop is CASSLWPGGPYEQYF. The CDR3 region has the DNA TGTGCCAGCAGCTTGTGGCCAGGGGGCCCCTACGAGCAGTACTTC. Combining the CDR3 with reference TRBV11-2 and TRBJ2-7 gives the whole variable domain EAGVAQSPRYKIIEKRQSVAFWCNPISGHATLYWYQQILGQGPKLLIQFQNNGVVDDSQLPKDRFSAERLKGVDSTLKIQPAKLEDSAVYLCASSLWPGGPYEQYFGPGTRLTVT.

This sequence joins TRBV19 and TRBJ2-7; 9 bases are shared with TRBD1. CDR1 is LNHDA and CDR2 is SQIVND in the germline V gene (reference sequence). The length of the CDR3 is 14 residues. The V gene end was trimmed by 3 bases and the J gene end by 5 bases; junction bases not matched to a gene: 5. The CDR3 reads CASSIGTGKDEQYF. The DNA for the CDR3 is TGTGCCAGTAGTATCGGGACAGGGAAAGACGAGCAGTACTTC.

This clonotype was seen only a few times. This rearrangement joins TRBV15 to TRBJ2-3; no clear D. The CDR3 runs to 14 residues. CDR1 is LNHNV, CDR2 YYDKDF, per germline (reference sequence). Trimming removed 1 base from V and 7 bases from J, with 12 bases in between. The CDR3 protein is CATSRVTAPYTQYF. The CDR3 nucleotides are TGTGCCACCAGCAGAGTAACAGCACCGTATACGCAGTATTTT.

In its sample, this clonotype was seen once. This chain connects TRBV19 to TRBJ2-7; D is ambiguous. Per the germline V gene, CDR1 is LNHDA and CDR2 is SQIVND (reference sequence). The CDR3 is 14 residues long. V lost 5 bases and J 1 base, leaving 12 bases between the germline ends. The CDR3 bases are TGTGCCAGTAGTCCCCTCGACCCTTCCTACGAGCAGTACTTC. Translation gives CASSPLDPSYEQYF. The full variable domain, completed using reference TRBV19 and TRBJ2-7, is DGGITQSPKYLFRKEGQNVTLSCEQNLNHDAMYWYRQDPGQGLRLIYYSQIVNDFQKGDIAEGYSVSREKKESFPLTVTSAQKNPTAFYLCASSPLDPSYEQYFGPGTRLTVT.

V and J are TRBV7-2 and TRBJ2-7; D call uncertain. The V gene lost 4 bases and the J gene lost 0 bases, with 10 bases spanning the gap. The CDR3 covers 14 residues. Germline values: CDR1 SGHTA, CDR2 FQGNSA. CDR3 amino acids: CASSSSSSSYEQYF. The CDR3 DNA reads TGTGCCAGCAGCTCCTCGAGCAGCTCCTACGAGCAGTACTTC.

Note on this clonotype: One end of the junction does not line up with germline, which may come from a read error. This chain connects TRBV7-7 to TRBJ2-7; D is unresolved. The CDR3 length is 13 residues. The germline V gene encodes CDR1 SSHAT and CDR2 FNYEAQ (reference sequence). CDR3 sequence (DNA): TGTGCTAGCAGCTTAGTTAGCCACAACGAGCAGTACTTC. Protein sequence: CASSLVSHNEQYF. Looking up the rest from reference TRBV7-7 and TRBJ2-7 gives the full variable domain: GAGVSQSPRYKVTKRGQDVTLRCDPISSHATLYWYQQALGQGPEFLTYFNYEAQPDKSGLPSDRFSAERPEGSISTLTIQRTEQRDSAMYRCASSLVSHNEQYFGPGTRLTVT.

This clonotype has a count of ten or more. The V call is TRBV7-6, the J call TRBJ1-1; no reliable D call. CDR1 and CDR2 (germline): SGHVS, FNYEAQ. The CDR3 covers 14 residues. Trimming shortened V by 1 base and J by 2 bases, and 8 bases separated the two germline ends. The CDR3 sequence: CASSLGARNTEAFF. CDR3 nucleotides: TGTGCCAGCAGCTTAGGGGCAAGAAACACTGAAGCTTTCTTT.